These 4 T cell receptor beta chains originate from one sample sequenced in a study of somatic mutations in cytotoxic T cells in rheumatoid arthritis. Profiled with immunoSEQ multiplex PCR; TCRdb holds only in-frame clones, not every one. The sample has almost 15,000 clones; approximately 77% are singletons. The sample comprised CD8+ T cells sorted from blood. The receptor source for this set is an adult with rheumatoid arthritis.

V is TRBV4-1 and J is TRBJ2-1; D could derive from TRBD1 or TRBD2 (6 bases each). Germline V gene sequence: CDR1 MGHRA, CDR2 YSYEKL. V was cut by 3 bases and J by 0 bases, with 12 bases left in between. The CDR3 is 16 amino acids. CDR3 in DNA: TGCGCCAGCAGCCACGTAGGGGGGCCCTCCTACAATGAGCAGTTCTTC. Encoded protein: CASSHVGGPSYNEQFF.

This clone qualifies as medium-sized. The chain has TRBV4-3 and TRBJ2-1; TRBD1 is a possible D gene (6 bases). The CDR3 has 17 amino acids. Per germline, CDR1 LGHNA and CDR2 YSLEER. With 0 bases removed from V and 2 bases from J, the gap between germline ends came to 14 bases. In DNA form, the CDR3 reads TGCGCCAGCAGCCAAGACTTCTGGCAGGGGACCTACAATGAGCAGTTCTTC. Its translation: CASSQDFWQGTYNEQFF.

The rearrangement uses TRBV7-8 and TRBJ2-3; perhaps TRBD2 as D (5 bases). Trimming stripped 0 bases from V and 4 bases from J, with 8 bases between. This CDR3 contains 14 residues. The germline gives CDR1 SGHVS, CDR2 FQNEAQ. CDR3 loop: CASSLAEAPDTQYF. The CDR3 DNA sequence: TGTGCCAGCAGCTTAGCGGAGGCACCAGATACGCAGTATTTT. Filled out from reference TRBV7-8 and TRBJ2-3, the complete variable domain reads GAGVSQSPRYKVAKRGQDVALRCDPISGHVSLFWYQQALGQGPEFLTYFQNEAQLDKSGLPSDRFFAERPEGSVSTLKIQRTQQEDSAVYLCASSLAEAPDTQYFGPGTRLTVL.

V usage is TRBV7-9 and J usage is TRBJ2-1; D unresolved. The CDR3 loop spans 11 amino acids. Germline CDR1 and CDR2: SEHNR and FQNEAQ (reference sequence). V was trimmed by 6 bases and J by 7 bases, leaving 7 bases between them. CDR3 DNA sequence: TGTGCCAGCAGGGATTTTAATGAGCAGTTCTTC. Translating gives CASRDFNEQFF.